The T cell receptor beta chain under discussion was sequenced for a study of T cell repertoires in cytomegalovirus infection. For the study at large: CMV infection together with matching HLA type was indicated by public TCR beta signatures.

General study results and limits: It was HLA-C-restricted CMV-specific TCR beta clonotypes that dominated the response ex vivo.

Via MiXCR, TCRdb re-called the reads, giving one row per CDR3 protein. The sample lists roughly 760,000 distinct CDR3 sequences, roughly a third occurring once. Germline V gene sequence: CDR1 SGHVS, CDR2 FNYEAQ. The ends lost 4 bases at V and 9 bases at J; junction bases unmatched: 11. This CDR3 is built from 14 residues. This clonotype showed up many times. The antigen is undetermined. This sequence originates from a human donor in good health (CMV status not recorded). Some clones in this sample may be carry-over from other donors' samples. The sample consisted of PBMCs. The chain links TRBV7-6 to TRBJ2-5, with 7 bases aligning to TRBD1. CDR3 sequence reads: CASSSRQGVRSQYF. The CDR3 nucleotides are TGTGCCAGCAGCTCAAGACAGGGTGTCAGGTCCCAGTACTTC.